A single sample gave rise to the 2 T cell receptor beta chains below, sequenced in a study of blood T cells in healthy people across ages. Then a second PCR, running roughly 7 to 11 cycles, was carried out with a sample-barcoded 5' primer and a J-beta primer mix. TCRdb fed the 5' RACE reads into MiXCR, producing one record per CDR3 protein. The sample consists of more than 450,000 distinct CDR3 sequences, about a quarter of them appearing once. This same sample was also part of a study on T cells of mothers and their children.

Sequencing was carried out using blood. The receptors were gathered from a boy aged 2 to 10 in good health.

This clonotype was picked up a small number of times. This chain connects TRBV27 to TRBJ2-7; 8 bases line up with TRBD2. This CDR3 comprises 17 residues. Trimming removed 5 bases from V and 1 base from J; junction bases left unmatched: 13. The germline V gene encodes CDR1 MNHEY and CDR2 SMNVEV (reference sequence). CDR3 protein: CASSLRAGAGGSYEQYF. The DNA for the CDR3 is TGTGCCAGCAGTCTCCGGGCGGGGGCGGGAGGTTCCTACGAGCAGTACTTC.

The table lists this clonotype with a few counts. The chain carries TRBV9 and TRBJ2-5; D not resolved. CDR3 length: 16 amino acids. Trimming left V 4 bases short and J 1 base short, with 17 bases between. Per the germline V gene, CDR1 is SGDLS and CDR2 is YYNGEE. In DNA, the CDR3 is TGTGCCAGCAGCACTTCAGCATCCCGACCCCAAGAGACCCAGTACTTC. Encoded protein: CASSTSASRPQETQYF. Full variable domain (missing parts from reference TRBV9 and TRBJ2-5): DSGVTQTPKHLITATGQRVTLRCSPRSGDLSVYWYQQSLDQGLQFLIQYYNGEERAKGNILERFSAQQFPDLHSELNLSSLELGDSALYFCASSTSASRPQETQYFGPGTRLLVL.